The present T cell receptor beta chain was sequenced within a study of CD8+ T cells in alopecia areata. CDR1 MNHEY and CDR2 SMNVEV come from the germline V gene (reference sequence). V shed 5 bases and J shed 4 bases, with 9 bases lying between them. This CDR3 has 14 amino acids. It was cDNA, reverse transcribed from extracted RNA, that served as the sequencing template. Assay used: immunoSEQ multiplex PCR; TCRdb lists only in-frame clones, some missing. The sample lists 130,000 to 150,000 clones, roughly 48% occurring once. This clone was counted between two and nine times. The chain carries TRBV27 and TRBJ2-6; the D gene is possibly TRBD1 (6 bases). The material sequenced was CD4+ T cells sorted from blood. This TCR was recovered from a human donor with alopecia areata. CDR3 sequence: CASSTGYGANVLTF. The CDR3 region has the DNA TGTGCCAGCAGTACAGGGTACGGGGCCAACGTCCTGACTTTC.